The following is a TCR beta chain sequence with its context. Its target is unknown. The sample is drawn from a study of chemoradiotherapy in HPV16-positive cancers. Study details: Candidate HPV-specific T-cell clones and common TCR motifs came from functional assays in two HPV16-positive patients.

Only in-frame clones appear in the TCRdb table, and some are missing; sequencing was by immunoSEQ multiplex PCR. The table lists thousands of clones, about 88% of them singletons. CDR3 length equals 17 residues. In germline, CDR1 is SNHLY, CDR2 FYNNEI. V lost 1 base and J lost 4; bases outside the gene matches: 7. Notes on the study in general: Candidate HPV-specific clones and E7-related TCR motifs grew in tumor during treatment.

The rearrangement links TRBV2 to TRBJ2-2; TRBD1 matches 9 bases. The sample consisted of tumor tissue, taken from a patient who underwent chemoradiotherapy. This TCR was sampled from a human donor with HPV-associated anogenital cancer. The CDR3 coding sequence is TGTGCCAGCAGTGAAGGGGGACAGGGCAGGATCACCGGGGAGCTGTTTTTT. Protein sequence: CASSEGGQGRITGELFF.